The 5 T cell receptor beta chains given below trace back to one sample, sequenced in a study of CD8 T cells in ankylosing spondylitis. No antigen is known for these receptors. In TCRdb, the 5' RACE reads were re-called with MiXCR into one record per CDR3 protein. The table records roughly 350,000 distinct CDR3 sequences, approximately 8.2% of them present only once. Broader study findings: Made up of fewer than 10 highly homologous variants, a TCR beta motif appeared characteristic of ankylosing spondylitis blood.

Sequenced sample: blood, either unsorted or a sorted T cell fraction (not recorded which). The receptors were gathered from a male donor with ankylosing spondylitis.

DNA of the CDR3: TGCAGTGCTAGAGATGACCGGGGGCGCGGGATGAACACTGAAGCTTTCTTT. This encodes CSARDDRGRGMNTEAFF. The chain combines TRBV20-1 with TRBJ1-1; D is perhaps TRBD1 (6 bases). Trimming removed 0 bases at V and 0 bases at J, with 17 bases between. This CDR3 comprises 17 residues. Germline V CDR1 and CDR2: DFQATT, SNEGSKA (reference sequence).

This clonotype occurred many times. The chain couples TRBV2 to TRBJ2-7, with D unclear. There are 11 residues in the CDR3. Germline-derived CDR1 and CDR2 are SNHLY and FYNNEI. Trimming stripped 8 bases from V and 2 bases from J, with 7 bases between. CDR3 sequence reads: CASGAAYEQYF. The CDR3, as DNA: TGTGCCAGCGGCGCGGCCTACGAGCAGTACTTC.

This clonotype was observed many times. The genes are TRBV10-3 and TRBJ1-2, with D possibly being TRBD1 (6 bases). Germline assignment: CDR1 ENHRY and CDR2 SYGVKD. This CDR3 is built from 15 residues. Trimming removed 0 bases from V and 3 bases from J, with 11 bases in between. DNA of the CDR3: TGTGCCATCAGTGAGTCGCGGGACACCCACTATGGCTACACCTTC. Encoded protein: CAISESRDTHYGYTF.

This clonotype was detected ten times or more. The chain recombines TRBV29-1 with TRBJ2-3; maybe TRBD1 (5 bases). Germline CDR1 reads SQVTM; CDR2 reads ANQGSEA. There are 16 residues in the CDR3. Trimming stripped 0 bases from V and 2 bases from J, with 15 bases between. The CDR3 sequence: CSVEDQGAPYTDTQYF. CDR3 nucleotide sequence: TGCAGCGTTGAAGACCAGGGTGCCCCATACACAGATACGCAGTATTTT.

This clonotype was seen more than once but under ten times. The chain links TRBV20-1 to TRBJ2-1; maybe TRBD1 (5 bases). The V gene's germline CDR1 is DFQATT and CDR2 SNEGSKA (reference sequence). This CDR3 is 15 amino acids long. V was clipped by 1 base and J by 9 bases, with 19 bases between them. CDR3 nucleotides: TGCAGTGCTAGAGCCGGACAATCGCCCTTGCCTGAGCAGTTCTTC. Translation: CSARAGQSPLPEQFF.